The 26 T cell receptor beta chains reported below all come from one sample, sequenced in a study of Ad26.COV2.S vaccination and SARS-CoV-2 variants. The treatment denotes: roughly 18 received Ad26.COV2.S at low or high dose, single or two shots; five or six received placebo; per-sample allocation not given. Sampling occurred on day 63 after the first vaccine or placebo injection. Clones were read by immunoSEQ multiplex PCR, and TCRdb kept only the in-frame ones, dropping some. Among more than 250,000 clones listed, over 75% were seen once. The sequenced sample was peripheral blood, obtained in a trial of Ad26.COV2.S vaccine versus placebo. These receptors were obtained from a person between 18 and 65 years old who received the Ad26.COV2.S COVID-19 vaccine or a placebo.

This CDR3 is CAISDLGDRGYEQYF. As DNA, the CDR3 is TGTGCCATCAGTGACTTGGGGGACAGGGGCTACGAGCAGTACTTC. V is TRBV10-3 and J is TRBJ2-7; TRBD1 agrees at 10 bases. V lost 3 bases, J lost 3 bases, and 5 bases stayed unmatched. The CDR3 loop spans 15 amino acids. Per the germline V gene, CDR1 is ENHRY and CDR2 is SYGVKD.

The rearrangement links TRBV5-1 to TRBJ2-1; TRBD1 aligns across 7 bases. Per the germline V gene, CDR1 is SGHRS and CDR2 is YFSETQ. This CDR3 spans 16 amino acids. Trimming removed 0 bases from V and 5 bases from J; junction bases left unmatched: 8. CDR3 amino acids: CASSLEGARGNNEQFF. The CDR3 DNA reads TGCGCCAGCAGCTTGGAGGGGGCTAGGGGTAACAATGAGCAGTTCTTC.

The chain is built from TRBV19 and TRBJ2-2; 8 bases align to TRBD1. This CDR3 has 17 amino acids. The germline gives CDR1 LNHDA, CDR2 SQIVND (reference sequence). The V gene end was trimmed by 3 bases and the J gene end by 4 bases; junction bases not matched to a gene: 10. For the CDR3, the DNA is TGTGCCAGTAGTATCCAGGGGGCGCCAATGTTCACCGGGGAGCTGTTTTTT. This gives the protein CASSIQGAPMFTGELFF.

V gene TRBV28 combines with J gene TRBJ2-3; D remains ambiguous. Trimming cost V 5 bases and J 4 bases, with 16 bases left between them. CDR1 is MDHEN, CDR2 SYDVKM, per germline. The CDR3 runs to 15 residues. CDR3 nucleotides: TGTGCCAGCAGTCGCTCGCAGGCTCTCGCAGATACGCAGTATTTT. Its translation: CASSRSQALADTQYF.

The chain has TRBV15 and TRBJ2-3, with D perhaps TRBD2 (6 bases). This CDR3 is built from 16 residues. The V end lost 4 bases, the J end lost 1 base, and 15 bases lay between the germline ends. Germline loops: CDR1 LNHNV, CDR2 YYDKDF (reference sequence). CDR3 nucleotides: TGTGCCACCAGCACCCGAAGGGACTCCGGCACAGATACGCAGTATTTT. The encoded protein is CATSTRRDSGTDTQYF.

The rearrangement joins TRBV27 to TRBJ2-1, with D hard to call. V was cut by 5 bases and J by 0 bases, with 14 bases left in between. The CDR3 length is 16 residues. Germline V gene lookup returns CDR1 MNHEY and CDR2 SMNVEV (reference sequence). In DNA form, the CDR3 reads TGTGCCAGCAGTCCCAACTATAGCCCCTCCTACAATGAGCAGTTCTTC. This codes for CASSPNYSPSYNEQFF.

The chain links TRBV6-5 to TRBJ1-5; the D is unclear. V gave up 6 bases and J gave up 0 bases, with 6 bases separating them. Germline CDR1 reads MNHEY; CDR2 reads SVGAGI. The CDR3 length is 13 residues. The DNA of the CDR3 is TGTGCCAGCAGACAGTATAGCAATCAGCCCCAGCATTTT. It codes for CASRQYSNQPQHF.

The V gene is TRBV11-3, the J gene TRBJ2-7; 9 nucleotides agree with TRBD1. V trimming: 5 bases; J trimming: 5 bases; junction bases outside the gene matches: 16. The length of the CDR3 is 17 residues. The germline V gene encodes CDR1 SGHNT and CDR2 YENEEA. The DNA for the CDR3 is TGTGCCAGCAGCCAGGGGGGGCCAGGACAGGGGTCCCACGAGCAGTACTTC. This sequence encodes CASSQGGPGQGSHEQYF.

The rearrangement joins TRBV18 to TRBJ1-1; D remains ambiguous. Trimming pared 1 base from V and 2 bases from J, leaving 11 bases between. Germline CDR1 KGHSH, CDR2 LQKENI. The CDR3 covers 15 residues. The CDR3 bases are TGTGCCAGCTCACCACGTAGGTTCTCAAACACTGAAGCTTTCTTT. Its protein product is CASSPRRFSNTEAFF.

This chain connects TRBV7-9 to TRBJ1-1; D ambiguous. This CDR3 is 15 amino acids long. V lost 0 bases, J lost 4 bases, and 12 bases lay in between. Germline V gene sequence: CDR1 SEHNR, CDR2 FQNEAQ (reference sequence). The CDR3 nucleotides read TGTGCCAGCAGCTTAGCGGATCAACGGACCACTGAAGCTTTCTTT. Protein product: CASSLADQRTTEAFF.

There are many counts of this clone. The chain has TRBV5-6 and TRBJ1-5; D gene uncertain. The CDR3 length is 15 residues. Trimming took off 1 base at V and 1 base at J, with 9 bases between the two ends. Per germline, CDR1 SGHDT and CDR2 YYEEEE. The CDR3 is CASSLSRASNQPQHF. In DNA, the CDR3 is TGTGCCAGCAGCTTGTCGAGGGCCAGCAATCAGCCCCAGCATTTT.

The rearrangement links TRBV7-6 to TRBJ2-1, with 12 bases that match TRBD2. J was trimmed by 7 bases and V by 1 base; bases with no gene match: 5. Germline lookup yields CDR1 SGHVS and CDR2 FNYEAQ. The CDR3 length is 16 residues. In DNA, the CDR3 is TGTGCCAGCAGCTTAGAAGCTAGCGGGAGGGGGAATGAGCAGTTCTTC. Translating gives CASSLEASGRGNEQFF.

The J gene is TRBJ2-3, the V gene TRBV6-5; TRBD2 matches 8 bases. V gave up 4 bases and J gave up 6 bases; unmatched junction bases: 9. Germline V gene data show CDR1 as MNHEY and CDR2 as SVGAGI. The CDR3 is 15 amino acids. Here the CDR3 DNA reads TGTGCCAGCAGTTCAACTAGCGGTTACGATGATACGCAGTATTTT. It yields the protein CASSSTSGYDDTQYF.

This chain joins TRBV7-2 and TRBJ1-6; D ambiguous. CDR1 and CDR2 from the germline V gene are SGHTA and FQGNSA. V was shortened by 4 bases and J by 7 bases, with 8 bases between the two germline ends. The CDR3 consists of 13 residues. Here the CDR3 DNA reads TGTGCCAGCAGCTCGCCGCTGAATTCACCCCTCCACTTT. It specifies CASSSPLNSPLHF.

V gene TRBV19 combines with J gene TRBJ2-5, with 10 positions matching TRBD2. Germline loops: CDR1 LNHDA, CDR2 SQIVND (reference sequence). The CDR3 runs to 15 residues. V dropped 5 bases and J dropped 4; count of bases not matched to a gene: 7. The CDR3 loop is CASSGTSAGGETQYF. As DNA, the CDR3 is TGTGCCAGTAGTGGGACTAGCGCTGGGGGAGAGACCCAGTACTTC.

The chain couples TRBV11-2 to TRBJ1-3, with 7 positions matching TRBD1. The CDR3 totals 15 residues. CDR1 SGHAT and CDR2 FQNNGV come from the germline V gene. After removal of 6 bases from V and 2 bases from J, the junction contained 7 bases not matched to a gene. CDR3 region: CASSPDRIPGNTIYF. The CDR3 DNA sequence: TGTGCCAGCAGTCCGGACAGGATTCCTGGAAACACCATATATTTT. The full variable domain, its missing parts supplied by reference TRBV11-2 and TRBJ1-3, is EAGVAQSPRYKIIEKRQSVAFWCNPISGHATLYWYQQILGQGPKLLIQFQNNGVVDDSQLPKDRFSAERLKGVDSTLKIQPAKLEDSAVYLCASSPDRIPGNTIYFGEGSWLTVV.

In DNA form, the CDR3 reads TGTGCCAGCAGCTACGGACAGGGGCCCTTCCAAGAGACCCAGTACTTC. The encoded protein is CASSYGQGPFQETQYF. V usage is TRBV5-4 and J usage is TRBJ2-5; 9 nucleotides align to TRBD1. The germline CDR1 and CDR2 sequences are SGHNT and YYREEE (reference sequence). This CDR3 is built from 16 residues. V shed 3 bases, J shed 1 base, and the junction held 7 bases outside the gene matches.

This clone has only a few counts. V usage is TRBV2 and J usage is TRBJ2-5, with D possibly matching TRBD2 (6 bases). Trimming took 5 bases from V and 3 from J, leaving 10 bases between them. The germline gives CDR1 SNHLY, CDR2 FYNNEI. This CDR3 is built from 13 residues. CDR3 sequence (DNA): TGTGCCAGCAGTAGGACTAACAAAGAGACCCAGTACTTC. It yields the protein CASSRTNKETQYF.

The DNA for the CDR3 is TGTGCCAGTAGCCGGACAGGGGTTCACAATGAGCAGTTCTTC. Translation gives CASSRTGVHNEQFF. This sequence joins TRBV19 and TRBJ2-1; TRBD1 aligns across 9 bases. CDR1 is LNHDA and CDR2 is SQIVND in the germline V gene (reference sequence). J lost 5 bases, V lost 6 bases, and 5 bases had no gene match. The CDR3 spans 14 residues.

The chain employs TRBV19 and TRBJ2-1; possibly TRBD1 or TRBD2 for D (5 bases each). The CDR3 is 13 residues long. V gave up 1 base and J gave up 4 bases, with 5 bases separating them. Germline-derived CDR1 and CDR2 are LNHDA and SQIVND (reference sequence). DNA of the CDR3: TGTGCCAGTAGTATAGGGGGGTACAATGAGCAGTTCTTC. This gives the protein CASSIGGYNEQFF.

J is TRBJ1-2 and V is TRBV7-9; weak D call: TRBD1 (6 bases). Germline V gene sequence: CDR1 SEHNR, CDR2 FQNEAQ (reference sequence). CDR3 length: 13 amino acids. With 2 bases removed from V and 6 bases from J, the gap between germline ends came to 10 bases. CDR3 bases: TGTGCCAGCAGCTTATCTGAGGGGGATGGCTACACCTTC. Translated: CASSLSEGDGYTF.

The rearrangement uses TRBV12-5 and TRBJ1-3, with TRBD1 as a possible D gene (5 bases). This CDR3 is 18 amino acids long. V was clipped by 2 bases and J by 0 bases, with 17 bases between them. Germline-derived CDR1 and CDR2 are LGHNT and FRNRAP. The CDR3, as DNA: TGTGCTAGTGGTTTGCTTGGGGCAGGGTCTCCCTCTGGAAACACCATATATTTT. Encoded protein: CASGLLGAGSPSGNTIYF.

This sequence joins TRBV7-9 and TRBJ2-7; TRBD1 aligns across 8 bases. This CDR3 is 16 amino acids long. CDR1 is SEHNR and CDR2 is FQNEAQ in the germline V gene (reference sequence). Losses at the gene ends were 1 base for V and 3 bases for J; bases not matched to a gene: 8. CDR3 DNA sequence: TGTGCCAGCAGCTTAGATAAGCAGGGGGCAGACTACGAGCAGTACTTC. Translation gives CASSLDKQGADYEQYF.

The chain recombines TRBV12-3 or TRBV12-4 with TRBJ2-5; D is possibly TRBD1 (5 bases). The CDR3 is made up of 12 amino acids. The V and J ends lost 3 bases and 9 bases respectively, with 11 bases between them. The DNA of the CDR3 is TGTGCCAGCAGTTTGGAAGGGGAACCCCAGTACTTC. Protein product: CASSLEGEPQYF.

This chain uses TRBV5-1 with TRBJ2-7; D is unresolved. Per germline, CDR1 SGHRS and CDR2 YFSETQ. Trimming removed 7 bases from V and 2 bases from J, with 13 bases in between. The CDR3 runs 13 residues. CDR3 residues: CASGKTETYEQYF. Written as DNA, the CDR3 is TGCGCCAGCGGGAAGACCGAGACCTACGAGCAGTACTTC.

A word on this clone: The same CDR3 arises from other DNA sequences in this sample as well. This chain uses TRBV9 with TRBJ2-3; D possibly matches TRBD1 or TRBD2 (9 bases each). Trimming took 0 bases from V and 6 from J, leaving 26 bases between them. CDR1 is SGDLS and CDR2 is YYNGEE in the germline V gene. The CDR3 is 19 amino acids. The CDR3 DNA reads TGTGCCAGCAGCGTAGGCGGGGGGGGGACTGGGACAGGGACGGATACGCAGTATTTT. Its translation: CASSVGGGGTGTGTDTQYF.